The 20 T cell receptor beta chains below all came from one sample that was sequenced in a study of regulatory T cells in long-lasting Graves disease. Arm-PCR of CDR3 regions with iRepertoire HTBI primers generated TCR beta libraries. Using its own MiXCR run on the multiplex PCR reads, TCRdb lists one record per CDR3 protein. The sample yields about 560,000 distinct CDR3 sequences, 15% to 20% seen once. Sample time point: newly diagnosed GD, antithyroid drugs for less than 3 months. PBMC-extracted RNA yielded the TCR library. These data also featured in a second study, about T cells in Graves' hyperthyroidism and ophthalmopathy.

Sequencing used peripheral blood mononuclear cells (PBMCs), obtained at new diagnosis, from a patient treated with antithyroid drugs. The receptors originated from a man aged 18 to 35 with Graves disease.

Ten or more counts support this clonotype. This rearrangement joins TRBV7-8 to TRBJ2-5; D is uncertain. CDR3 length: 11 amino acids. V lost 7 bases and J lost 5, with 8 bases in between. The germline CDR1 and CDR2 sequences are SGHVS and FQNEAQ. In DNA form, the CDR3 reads TGTGCCAGCACTCCGCGGGAGACCCAGTACTTC. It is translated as CASTPRETQYF.

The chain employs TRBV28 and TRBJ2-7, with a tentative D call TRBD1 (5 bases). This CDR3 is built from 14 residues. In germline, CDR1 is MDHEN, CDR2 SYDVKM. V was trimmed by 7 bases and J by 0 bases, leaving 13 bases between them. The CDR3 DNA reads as TGTGCCAGCAAACAGGAGTTTAGCTCCTACGAGCAGTACTTC. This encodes CASKQEFSSYEQYF.

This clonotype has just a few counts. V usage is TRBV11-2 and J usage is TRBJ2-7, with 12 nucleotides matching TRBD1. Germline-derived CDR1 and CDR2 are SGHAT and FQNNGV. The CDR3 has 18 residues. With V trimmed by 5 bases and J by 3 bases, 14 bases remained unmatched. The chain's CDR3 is CASSPRLPRDRGLYEQYF. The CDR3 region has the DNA TGTGCCAGCAGCCCCCGTCTCCCCCGGGACAGGGGGCTCTACGAGCAGTACTTC.

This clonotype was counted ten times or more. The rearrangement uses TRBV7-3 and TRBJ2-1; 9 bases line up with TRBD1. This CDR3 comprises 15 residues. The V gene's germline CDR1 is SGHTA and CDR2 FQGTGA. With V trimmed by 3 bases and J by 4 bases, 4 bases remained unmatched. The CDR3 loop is CASSFTGTGYNEQFF. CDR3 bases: TGTGCCAGCAGCTTTACCGGGACAGGGTACAATGAGCAGTTCTTC.

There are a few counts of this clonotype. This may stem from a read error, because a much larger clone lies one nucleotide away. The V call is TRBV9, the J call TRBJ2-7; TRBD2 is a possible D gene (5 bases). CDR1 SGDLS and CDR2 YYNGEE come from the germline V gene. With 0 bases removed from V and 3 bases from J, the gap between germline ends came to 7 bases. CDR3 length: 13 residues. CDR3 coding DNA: TGTGCCAGCAGCGTAGATCGGGGCTACGAGCAGTACTTC. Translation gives CASSVDRGYEQYF.

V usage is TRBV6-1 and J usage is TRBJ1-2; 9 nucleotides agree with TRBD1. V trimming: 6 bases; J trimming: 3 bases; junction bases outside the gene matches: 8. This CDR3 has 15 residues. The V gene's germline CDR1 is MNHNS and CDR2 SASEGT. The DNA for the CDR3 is TGTGCCAGCAGCCCCGGACAGGGGAGGGACTATGGCTACACCTTC. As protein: CASSPGQGRDYGYTF.

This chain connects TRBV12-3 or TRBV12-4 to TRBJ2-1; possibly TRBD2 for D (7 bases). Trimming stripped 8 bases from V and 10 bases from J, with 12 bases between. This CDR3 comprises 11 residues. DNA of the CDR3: TGTGCCAGCGGGGGGGCCTCGGAGCAGTTCTTC. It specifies CASGGASEQFF.

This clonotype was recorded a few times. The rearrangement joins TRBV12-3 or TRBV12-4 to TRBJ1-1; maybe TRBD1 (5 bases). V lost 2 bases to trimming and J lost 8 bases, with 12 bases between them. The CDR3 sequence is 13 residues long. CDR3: CASSLRAGWEAFF. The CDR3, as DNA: TGTGCCAGCAGTTTACGGGCAGGGTGGGAAGCTTTCTTT.

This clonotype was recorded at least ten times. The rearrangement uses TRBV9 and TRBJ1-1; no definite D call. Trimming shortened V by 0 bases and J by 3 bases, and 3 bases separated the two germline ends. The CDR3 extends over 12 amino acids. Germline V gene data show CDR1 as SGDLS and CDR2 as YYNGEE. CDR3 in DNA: TGTGCCAGCAGCGTAGGGGACACTGAAGCTTTCTTT. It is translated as CASSVGDTEAFF.

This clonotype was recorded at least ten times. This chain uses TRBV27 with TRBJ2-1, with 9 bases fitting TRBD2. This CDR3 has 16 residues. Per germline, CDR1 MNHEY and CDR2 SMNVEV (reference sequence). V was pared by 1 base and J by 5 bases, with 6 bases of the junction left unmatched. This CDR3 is CASSLLAGGPDNEQFF. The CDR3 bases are TGTGCCAGCAGTTTATTGGCGGGAGGGCCTGACAATGAGCAGTTCTTC.

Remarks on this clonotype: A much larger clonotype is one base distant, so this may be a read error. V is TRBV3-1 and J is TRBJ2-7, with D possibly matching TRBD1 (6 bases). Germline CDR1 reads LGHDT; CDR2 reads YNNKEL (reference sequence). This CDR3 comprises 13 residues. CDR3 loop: CASRQGFPYEQYF. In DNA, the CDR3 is TGTGCCAGCCGCCAGGGGTTCCCCTACGAGCAGTACTTC.

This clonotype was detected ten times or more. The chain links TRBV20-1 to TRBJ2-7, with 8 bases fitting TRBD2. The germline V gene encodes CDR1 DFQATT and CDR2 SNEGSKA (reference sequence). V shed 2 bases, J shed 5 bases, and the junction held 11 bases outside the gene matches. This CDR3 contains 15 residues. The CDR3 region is CSARKAGVKVDEQYF. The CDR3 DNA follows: TGCAGTGCTAGAAAAGCGGGAGTGAAAGTCGACGAGCAGTACTTC.

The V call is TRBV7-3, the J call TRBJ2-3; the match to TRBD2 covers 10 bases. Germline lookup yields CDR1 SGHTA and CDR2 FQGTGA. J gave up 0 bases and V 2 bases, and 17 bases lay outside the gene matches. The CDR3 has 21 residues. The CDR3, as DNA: TGTGCCAGCAGCTTAGGGACAGCTGGAAAGCGGGAGGGATATAGCACAGATACGCAGTATTTT. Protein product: CASSLGTAGKREGYSTDTQYF. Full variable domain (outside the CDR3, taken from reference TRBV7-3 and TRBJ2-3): GAGVSQTPSNKVTEKGKYVELRCDPISGHTALYWYRQSLGQGPEFLIYFQGTGAADDSGLPNDRFFAVRPEGSVSTLKIQRTERGDSAVYLCASSLGTAGKREGYSTDTQYFGPGTRLTVL.

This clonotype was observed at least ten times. Here the CDR3 DNA reads TGTGCCAGCAGTCCCGGACAGGGAAGAGGAGAGCAGTTCTTC. The encoded protein is CASSPGQGRGEQFF. This rearrangement joins TRBV28 to TRBJ2-1; 8 bases are shared with TRBD1. The CDR3 sequence is 14 residues long. CDR1 is MDHEN and CDR2 is SYDVKM in the germline V gene. V lost 5 bases and J lost 10; bases outside the gene matches: 10.

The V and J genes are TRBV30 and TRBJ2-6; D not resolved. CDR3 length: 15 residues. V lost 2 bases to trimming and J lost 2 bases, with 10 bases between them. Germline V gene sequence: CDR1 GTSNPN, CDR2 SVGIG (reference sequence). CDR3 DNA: TGTGCCTGGAGTTTAAGGTCCGCTGGGGCCAACGTCCTGACTTTC. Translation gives CAWSLRSAGANVLTF.

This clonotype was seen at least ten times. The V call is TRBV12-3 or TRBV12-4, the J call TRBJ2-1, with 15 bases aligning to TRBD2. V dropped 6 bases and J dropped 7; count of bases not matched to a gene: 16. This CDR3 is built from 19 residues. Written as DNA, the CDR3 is TGTGCCAGCAGGCTAGCATGGACTAGCGGGAGGGCGGGTTGGAATGAGCAGTTCTTC. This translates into CASRLAWTSGRAGWNEQFF.

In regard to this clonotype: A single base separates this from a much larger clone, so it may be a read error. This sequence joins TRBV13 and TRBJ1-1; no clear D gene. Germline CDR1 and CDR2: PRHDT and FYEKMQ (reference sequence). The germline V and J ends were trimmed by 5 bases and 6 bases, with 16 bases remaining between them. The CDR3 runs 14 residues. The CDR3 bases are TGTGCCAGCAGCCGTGGGAACCGGCAGGCTGAAGCTTTCTTT. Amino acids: CASSRGNRQAEAFF.

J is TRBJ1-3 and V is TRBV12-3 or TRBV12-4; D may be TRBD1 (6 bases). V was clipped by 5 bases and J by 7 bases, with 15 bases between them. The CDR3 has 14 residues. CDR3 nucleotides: TGTGCCAGCAGTCACACAGGGTCCGGGAACACCATATATTTT. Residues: CASSHTGSGNTIYF.

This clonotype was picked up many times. CDR3 sequence reads: CASSRQGSSETQYF. In nucleotides, the CDR3 is TGTGCCAGCAGTCGACAGGGATCCTCGGAGACCCAGTACTTC. The rearrangement joins TRBV6-1 to TRBJ2-5; 7 positions match TRBD1. The CDR3 loop spans 14 amino acids. Germline-derived CDR1 and CDR2 are MNHNS and SASEGT. The ends lost 5 bases at V and 5 bases at J; junction bases unmatched: 8.

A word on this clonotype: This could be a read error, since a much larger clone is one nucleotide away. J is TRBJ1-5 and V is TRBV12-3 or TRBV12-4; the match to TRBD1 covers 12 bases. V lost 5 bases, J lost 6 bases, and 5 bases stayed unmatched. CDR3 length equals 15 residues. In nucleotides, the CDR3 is TGTGCCAGCAGTGCCGGGACAGGGGGCTCTCAGCCCCAGCATTTT. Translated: CASSAGTGGSQPQHF.